This T cell receptor beta chain was sequenced during a study of neurological immune-mediated disorders. Note on this clonotype: A junction end diverges from the germline sequence, so it may reflect a read error.

Documented time point: longitudinal time-point 2. From the 5' RACE reads, TCRdb called clonotypes with MiXCR, one entry per CDR3 protein. The sample consists of some 100,000 distinct CDR3 sequences, roughly an eighth of them appearing once. This receptor was identified in a female donor with HTLV-1-associated myelopathy (HAM/TSP). The sequenced sample consisted of PBMCs.

The CDR3 DNA reads TGTGTCAGCCCCTTGAGCACCCGGACGGAGAACACTGAAGCTTTCTTT. It translates to CVSPLSTRTENTEAFF. The rearrangement joins TRBV12-3 or TRBV12-4 to TRBJ1-1; no definite D call. This CDR3 comprises 16 residues.